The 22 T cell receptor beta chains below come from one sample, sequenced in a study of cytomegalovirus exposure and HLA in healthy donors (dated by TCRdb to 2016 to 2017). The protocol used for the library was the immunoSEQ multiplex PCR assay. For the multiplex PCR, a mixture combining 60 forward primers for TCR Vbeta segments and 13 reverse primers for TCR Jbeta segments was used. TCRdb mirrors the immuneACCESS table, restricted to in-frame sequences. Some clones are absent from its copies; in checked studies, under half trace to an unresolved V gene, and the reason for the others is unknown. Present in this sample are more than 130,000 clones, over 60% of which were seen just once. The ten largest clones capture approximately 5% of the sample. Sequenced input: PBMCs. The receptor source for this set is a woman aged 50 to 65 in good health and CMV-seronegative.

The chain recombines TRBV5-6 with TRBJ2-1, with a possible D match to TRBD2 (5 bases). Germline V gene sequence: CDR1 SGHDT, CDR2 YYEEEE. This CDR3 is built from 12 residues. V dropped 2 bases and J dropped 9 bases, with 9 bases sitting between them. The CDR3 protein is CASSFSRGEQFF. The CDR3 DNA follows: TGTGCCAGCAGCTTCTCCCGGGGTGAGCAGTTCTTC.

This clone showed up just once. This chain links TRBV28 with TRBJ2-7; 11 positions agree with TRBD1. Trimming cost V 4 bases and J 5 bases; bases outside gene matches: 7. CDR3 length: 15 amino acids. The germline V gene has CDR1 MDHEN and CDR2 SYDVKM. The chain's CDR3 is CASSSPGQGGDEQYF. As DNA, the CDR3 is TGTGCCAGCAGTTCACCGGGACAGGGGGGCGACGAGCAGTACTTC.

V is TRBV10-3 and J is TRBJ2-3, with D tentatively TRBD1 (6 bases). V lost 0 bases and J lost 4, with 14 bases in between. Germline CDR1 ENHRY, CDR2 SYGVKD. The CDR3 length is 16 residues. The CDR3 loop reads CAISESSRGIPDTQYF. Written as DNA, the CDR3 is TGTGCCATCAGTGAGTCGTCCAGGGGAATCCCAGATACGCAGTATTTT.

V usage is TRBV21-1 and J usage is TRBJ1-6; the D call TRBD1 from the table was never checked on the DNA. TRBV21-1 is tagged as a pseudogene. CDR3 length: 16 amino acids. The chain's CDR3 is CASSKIQGKGNSPLHF. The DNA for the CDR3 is TGTGCCAGCAGCAAGATACAGGGTAAAGGAAATTCACCCCTCCACTTT.

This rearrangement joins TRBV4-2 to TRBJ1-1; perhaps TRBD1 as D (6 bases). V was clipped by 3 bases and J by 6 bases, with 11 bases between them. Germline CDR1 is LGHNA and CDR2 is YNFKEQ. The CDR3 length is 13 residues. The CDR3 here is CASSQTGGAEAFF. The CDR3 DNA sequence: TGTGCCAGCAGCCAGACGGGGGGCGCTGAAGCTTTCTTT.

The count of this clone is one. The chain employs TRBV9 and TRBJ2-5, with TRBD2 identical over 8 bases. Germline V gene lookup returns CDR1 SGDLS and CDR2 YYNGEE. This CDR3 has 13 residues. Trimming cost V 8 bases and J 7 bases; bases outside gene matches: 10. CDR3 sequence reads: CASSLAGSRTQYF. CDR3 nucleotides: TGTGCCAGTAGTTTAGCGGGGTCCCGGACCCAGTACTTC.

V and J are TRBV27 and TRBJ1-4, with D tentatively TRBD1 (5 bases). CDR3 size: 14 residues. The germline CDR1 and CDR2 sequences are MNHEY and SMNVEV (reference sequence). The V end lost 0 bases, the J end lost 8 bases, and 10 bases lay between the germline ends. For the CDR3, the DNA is TGTGCCAGCAGTTTATCGGCAGGGATCGAAAAACTGTTTTTT. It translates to CASSLSAGIEKLFF.

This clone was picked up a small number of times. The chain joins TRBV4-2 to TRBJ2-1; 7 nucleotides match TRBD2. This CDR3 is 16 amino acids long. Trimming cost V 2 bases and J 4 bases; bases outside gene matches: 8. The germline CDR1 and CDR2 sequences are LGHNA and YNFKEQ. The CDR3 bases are TGTGCCAGCAGCCAAACTCTAGCGGTGACTTACAATGAGCAGTTCTTC. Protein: CASSQTLAVTYNEQFF.

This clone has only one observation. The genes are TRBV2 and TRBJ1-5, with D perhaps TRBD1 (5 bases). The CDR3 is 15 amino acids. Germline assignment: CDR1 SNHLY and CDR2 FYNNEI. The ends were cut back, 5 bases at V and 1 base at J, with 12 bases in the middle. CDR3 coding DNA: TGTGCCAGCAGTCCCCAGGGCGGCAGCAATCAGCCCCAGCATTTT. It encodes CASSPQGGSNQPQHF. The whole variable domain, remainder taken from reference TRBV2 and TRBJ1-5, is EPEVTQTPSHQVTQMGQEVILRCVPISNHLYFYWYRQILGQKVEFLVSFYNNEISEKSEIFDDQFSVERPDGSNFTLKIRSTKLEDSAMYFCASSPQGGSNQPQHFGDGTRLSIL.

The CDR3 loop is CASSLIGQGDSPLHF. In nucleotides, the CDR3 is TGTGCCAGCAGCTTGATTGGACAGGGGGATTCACCCCTCCACTTT. The chain employs TRBV7-9 and TRBJ1-6; 10 bases fit TRBD1. V gave up 3 bases and J gave up 8 bases; unmatched junction bases: 4. Germline V gene data show CDR1 as SEHNR and CDR2 as FQNEAQ (reference sequence). The CDR3 contains 15 residues.

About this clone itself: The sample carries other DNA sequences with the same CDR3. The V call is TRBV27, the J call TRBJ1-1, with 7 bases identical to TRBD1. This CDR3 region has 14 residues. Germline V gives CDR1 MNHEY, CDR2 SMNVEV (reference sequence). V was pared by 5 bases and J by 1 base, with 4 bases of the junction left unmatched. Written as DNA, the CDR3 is TGTGCCAGCAGTCAGACAGGGCGGAACACTGAAGCTTTCTTT. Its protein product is CASSQTGRNTEAFF.

For the CDR3, the DNA is TGCGCCAGCTCCCTGCTGGGCGGGAGCTCCTACAATGAGCAGTTCTTC. Translating it yields CASSLLGGSSYNEQFF. The genes are TRBV5-1 and TRBJ2-1; 7 nucleotides align to TRBD2. V dropped 7 bases and J dropped 0; count of bases not matched to a gene: 10. The CDR3 runs 16 residues. Per the germline V gene, CDR1 is SGHRS and CDR2 is YFSETQ.

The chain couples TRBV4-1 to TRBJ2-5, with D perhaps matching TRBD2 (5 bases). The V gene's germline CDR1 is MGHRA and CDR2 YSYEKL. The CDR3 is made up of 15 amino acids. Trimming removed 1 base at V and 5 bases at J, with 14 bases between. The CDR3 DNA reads TGCGCCAGCAGCCAAGGGGTGAGGACTGAGGAGACCCAGTACTTC. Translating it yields CASSQGVRTEETQYF.

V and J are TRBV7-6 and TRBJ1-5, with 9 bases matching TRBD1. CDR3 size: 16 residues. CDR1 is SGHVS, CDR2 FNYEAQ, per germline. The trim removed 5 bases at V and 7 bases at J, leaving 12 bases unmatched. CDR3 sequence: CASSPYPRQGGQPQHF. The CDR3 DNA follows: TGTGCCAGCAGCCCTTACCCGCGACAGGGGGGACAGCCCCAGCATTTT.

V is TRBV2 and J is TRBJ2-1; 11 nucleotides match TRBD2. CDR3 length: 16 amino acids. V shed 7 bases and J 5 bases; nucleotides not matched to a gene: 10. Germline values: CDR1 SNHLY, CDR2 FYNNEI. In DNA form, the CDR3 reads TGTGCCAGCACCCCTCTAGCGGGGGGTTATAACAATGAGCAGTTCTTC. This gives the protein CASTPLAGGYNNEQFF.

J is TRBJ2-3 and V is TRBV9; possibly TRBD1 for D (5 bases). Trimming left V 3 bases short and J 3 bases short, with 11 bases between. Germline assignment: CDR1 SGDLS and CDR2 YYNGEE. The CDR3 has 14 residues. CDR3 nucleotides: TGTGCCAGCAGCGCCCTAAGGGGTACAGATACGCAGTATTTT. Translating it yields CASSALRGTDTQYF.

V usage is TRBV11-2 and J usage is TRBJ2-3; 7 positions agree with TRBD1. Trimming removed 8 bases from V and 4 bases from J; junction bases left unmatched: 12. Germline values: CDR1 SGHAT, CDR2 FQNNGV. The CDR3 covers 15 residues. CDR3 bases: TGTGCCAGCCGCTGGAGACAGGGTGGGGCAGATACGCAGTATTTT. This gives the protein CASRWRQGGADTQYF.

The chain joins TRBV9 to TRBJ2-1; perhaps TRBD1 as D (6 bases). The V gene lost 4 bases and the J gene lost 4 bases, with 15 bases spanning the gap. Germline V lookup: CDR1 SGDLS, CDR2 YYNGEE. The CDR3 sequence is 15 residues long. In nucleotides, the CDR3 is TGTGCCAGCAGCCACGCGCGAACAGGGTACAATGAGCAGTTCTTC. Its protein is CASSHARTGYNEQFF.

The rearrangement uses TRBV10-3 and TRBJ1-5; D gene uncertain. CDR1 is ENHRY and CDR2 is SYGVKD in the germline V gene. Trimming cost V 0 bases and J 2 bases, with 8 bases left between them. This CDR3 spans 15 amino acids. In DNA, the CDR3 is TGTGCCATCAGTGAGTCATACACACGCAATCAGCCCCAGCATTTT. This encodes CAISESYTRNQPQHF.

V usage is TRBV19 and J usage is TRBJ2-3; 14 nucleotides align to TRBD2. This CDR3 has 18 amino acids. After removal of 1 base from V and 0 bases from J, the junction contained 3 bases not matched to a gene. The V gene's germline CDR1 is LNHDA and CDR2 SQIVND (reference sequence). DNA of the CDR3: TGTGCCAGTAGTATAGCTGGGACTAGCGGGGGAAGCACAGATACGCAGTATTTT. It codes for CASSIAGTSGGSTDTQYF.

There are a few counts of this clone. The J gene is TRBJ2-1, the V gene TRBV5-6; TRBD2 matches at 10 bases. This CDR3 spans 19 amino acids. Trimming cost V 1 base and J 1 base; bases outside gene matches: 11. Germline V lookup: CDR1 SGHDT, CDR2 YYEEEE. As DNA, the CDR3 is TGTGCCAGCAGCTTGCTTGGACTAGCGGATTCATGGTCCTACAATGAGCAGTTCTTC. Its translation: CASSLLGLADSWSYNEQFF.

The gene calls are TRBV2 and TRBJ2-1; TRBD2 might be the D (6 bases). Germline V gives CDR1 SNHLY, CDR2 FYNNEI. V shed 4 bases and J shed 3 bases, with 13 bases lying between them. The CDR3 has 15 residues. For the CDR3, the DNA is TGTGCCAGCAGTGCTACTAGCAACGTCTACAATGAGCAGTTCTTC. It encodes CASSATSNVYNEQFF.